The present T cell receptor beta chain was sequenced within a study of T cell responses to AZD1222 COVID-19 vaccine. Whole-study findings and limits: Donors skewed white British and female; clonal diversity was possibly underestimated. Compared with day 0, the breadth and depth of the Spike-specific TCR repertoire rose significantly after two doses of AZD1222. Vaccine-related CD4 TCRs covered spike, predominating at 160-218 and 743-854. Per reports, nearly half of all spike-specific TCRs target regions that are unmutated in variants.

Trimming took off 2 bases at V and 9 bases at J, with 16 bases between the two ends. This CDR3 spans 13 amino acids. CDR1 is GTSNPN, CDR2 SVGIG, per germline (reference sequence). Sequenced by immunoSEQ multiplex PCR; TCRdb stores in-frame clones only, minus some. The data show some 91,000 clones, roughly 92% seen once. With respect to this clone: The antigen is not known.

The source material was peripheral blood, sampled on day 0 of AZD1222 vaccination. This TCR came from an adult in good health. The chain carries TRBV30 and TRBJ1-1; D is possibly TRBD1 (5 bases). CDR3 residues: CAWSPAGTAKAFF. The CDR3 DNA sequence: TGTGCCTGGAGTCCAGCCGGGACCGCGAAAGCTTTCTTT.